This is a list of T cell receptor beta chains from one sample in a study of beta chain features in type 1 diabetes. Repertoires were generated with immunoSEQ multiplex PCR, while TCRdb's copy carries only in-frame clones and drops some. The sample lists 310,000 or so clones; approximately 10% were seen once. The sequenced material came from central memory CD4+ T cells from blood. The receptors originated from a man aged 25-45 years with type 1 diabetes. CDR3s include the opening cysteine and the closing phenylalanine or tryptophan.

CDR3 protein: CASSYSGTGAEAFF; V gene: TRBV6-6; J gene: TRBJ1-1
CDR3 protein: CASSVTAGGYINEQFF; V gene: TRBV9; J gene: TRBJ2-1
CDR3 protein: CASSQTKDRGPGNTIYF; V gene: TRBV4-1; J gene: TRBJ1-3
CDR3 protein: CASSPGRGSVDTQYF; V gene: TRBV11-2; J gene: TRBJ2-3
CDR3 protein: CAWSSGGGEKLFF; V gene: TRBV30; J gene: TRBJ1-4
CDR3 protein: CAISDGTSGSTDTQYF; V gene: TRBV10-3; J gene: TRBJ2-3
CDR3 protein: CASSSGRGDPGANVLTF; V gene: TRBV5-4; J gene: TRBJ2-6
CDR3 protein: CAWSVGVNEKLFF; V gene: TRBV30; J gene: TRBJ1-4
CDR3 protein: CASRAPKFDEQFF; V gene: TRBV21-1; J gene: TRBJ2-1
CDR3 protein: CASSLGSGAERETQYF; V gene: TRBV5-1; J gene: TRBJ2-5
CDR3 protein: CASSYWDREQYF; V gene: TRBV6-5; J gene: TRBJ2-7
CDR3 protein: CSVGTDTQYF; V gene: TRBV29-1; J gene: TRBJ2-3
CDR3 protein: CASSPARNTGELFF; V gene: TRBV19; J gene: TRBJ2-2
CDR3 protein: CASSSQGATGELFF; V gene: TRBV5-1; J gene: TRBJ2-2
CDR3 protein: CATRGTRGPDEQFF; V gene: TRBV19; J gene: TRBJ2-1
CDR3 protein: CASSQEQGNNSPLHF; V gene: TRBV4-1; J gene: TRBJ1-6
CDR3 protein: CASSQGLSTGGPEDTQYF; V gene: TRBV4-3; J gene: TRBJ2-3
CDR3 protein: CASSKVGQGTHGYTF; V gene: TRBV7-2; J gene: TRBJ1-2
CDR3 protein: CASSLSGGGYTF; V gene: TRBV7-9; J gene: TRBJ1-2
CDR3 protein: CASSNRGEQYF; V gene: TRBV7-9; J gene: TRBJ2-7
CDR3 protein: CASSLGSQGNEQFF; V gene: TRBV7-8; J gene: TRBJ2-1
CDR3 protein: CASGTQASTDTQYF; V gene: TRBV5-1; J gene: TRBJ2-3
CDR3 protein: CASRPGTGHTGELFF; V gene: TRBV7-9; J gene: TRBJ2-2
CDR3 protein: CASSQDTGQGQRNYGYTF; V gene: TRBV4-3; J gene: TRBJ1-2
CDR3 protein: CASSLEPEGNTIYF; V gene: TRBV7-2; J gene: TRBJ1-3
CDR3 protein: CASGLASNYEQYF; V gene: TRBV7-2; J gene: TRBJ2-7
CDR3 protein: CASEGVGGAPLHF; V gene: TRBV2; J gene: TRBJ1-6
CDR3 protein: CSVEEVQGTEAFF; V gene: TRBV29-1; J gene: TRBJ1-1
CDR3 protein: CASSQSLAGAYEQYF; V gene: TRBV4-2; J gene: TRBJ2-7
CDR3 protein: CASSDRQGRAGYTF; V gene: TRBV9; J gene: TRBJ1-2